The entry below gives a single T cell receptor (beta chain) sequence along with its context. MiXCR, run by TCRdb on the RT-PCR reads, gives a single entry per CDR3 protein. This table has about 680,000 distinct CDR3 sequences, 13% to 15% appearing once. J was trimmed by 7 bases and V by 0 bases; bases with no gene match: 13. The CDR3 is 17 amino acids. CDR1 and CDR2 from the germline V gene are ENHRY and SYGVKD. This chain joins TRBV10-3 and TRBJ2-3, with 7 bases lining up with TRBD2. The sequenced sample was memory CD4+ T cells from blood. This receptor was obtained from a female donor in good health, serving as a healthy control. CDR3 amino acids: CAISESLIGLVRNTQYF. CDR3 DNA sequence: TGTGCCATCAGTGAGTCGTTAATCGGACTAGTTAGGAATACGCAGTATTTT.